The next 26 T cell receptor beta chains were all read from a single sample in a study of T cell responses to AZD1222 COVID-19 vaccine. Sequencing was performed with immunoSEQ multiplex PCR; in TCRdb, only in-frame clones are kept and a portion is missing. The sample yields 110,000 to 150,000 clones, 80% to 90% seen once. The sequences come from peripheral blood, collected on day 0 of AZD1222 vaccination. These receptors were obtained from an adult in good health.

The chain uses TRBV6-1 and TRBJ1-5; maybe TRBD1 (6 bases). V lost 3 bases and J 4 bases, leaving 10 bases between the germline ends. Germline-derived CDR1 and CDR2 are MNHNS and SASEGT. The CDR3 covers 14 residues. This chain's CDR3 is CASSDAQGNQPQHF. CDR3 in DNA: TGTGCCAGCAGTGACGCCCAGGGGAATCAGCCCCAGCATTTT.

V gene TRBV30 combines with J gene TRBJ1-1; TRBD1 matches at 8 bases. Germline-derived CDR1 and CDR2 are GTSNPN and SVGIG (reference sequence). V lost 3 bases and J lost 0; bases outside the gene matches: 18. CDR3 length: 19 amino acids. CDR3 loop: CAWSEANRGIKRVNTEAFF. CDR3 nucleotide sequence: TGTGCCTGGAGCGAAGCGAACAGGGGGATCAAACGGGTGAACACTGAAGCTTTCTTT.

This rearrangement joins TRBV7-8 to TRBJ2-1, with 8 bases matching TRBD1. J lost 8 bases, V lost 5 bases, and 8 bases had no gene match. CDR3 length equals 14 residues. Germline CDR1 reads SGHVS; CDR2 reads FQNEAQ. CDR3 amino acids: CASSRDRGSDEQFF. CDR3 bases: TGTGCCAGCAGCCGAGACAGGGGTAGCGATGAGCAGTTCTTC.

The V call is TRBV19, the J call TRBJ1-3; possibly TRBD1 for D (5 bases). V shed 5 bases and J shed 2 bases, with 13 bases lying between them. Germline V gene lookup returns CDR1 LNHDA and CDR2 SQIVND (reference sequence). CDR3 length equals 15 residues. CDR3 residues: CASSALRDAGNTIYF. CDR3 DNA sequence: TGTGCCAGTAGTGCGCTCCGGGACGCTGGAAACACCATATATTTT.

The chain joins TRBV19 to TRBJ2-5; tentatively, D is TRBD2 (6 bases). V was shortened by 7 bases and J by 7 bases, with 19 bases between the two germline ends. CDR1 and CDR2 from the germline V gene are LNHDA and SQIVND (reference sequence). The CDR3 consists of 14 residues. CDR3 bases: TGTGCCAGTACCCCCAAGGGGCAGGGAGGGACCCAGTACTTC. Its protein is CASTPKGQGGTQYF.

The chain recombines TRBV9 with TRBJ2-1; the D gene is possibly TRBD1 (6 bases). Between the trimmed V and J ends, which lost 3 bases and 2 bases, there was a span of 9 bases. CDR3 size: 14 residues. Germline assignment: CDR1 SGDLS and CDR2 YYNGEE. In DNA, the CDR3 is TGTGCCAGCAGCGATCGGGACACCTACAATGAGCAGTTCTTC. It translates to CASSDRDTYNEQFF. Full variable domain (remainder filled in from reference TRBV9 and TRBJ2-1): DSGVTQTPKHLITATGQRVTLRCSPRSGDLSVYWYQQSLDQGLQFLIQYYNGEERAKGNILERFSAQQFPDLHSELNLSSLELGDSALYFCASSDRDTYNEQFFGPGTRLTVL.

This CDR3 reads CASLFRSNQPQHF. DNA of the CDR3: TGTGCCAGCCTTTTTAGGAGCAATCAGCCCCAGCATTTT. The gene calls are TRBV2 and TRBJ1-5; D gene ambiguous. V dropped 8 bases and J dropped 1 base, with 9 bases sitting between them. CDR3 length: 13 residues. Germline-derived CDR1 and CDR2 are SNHLY and FYNNEI.

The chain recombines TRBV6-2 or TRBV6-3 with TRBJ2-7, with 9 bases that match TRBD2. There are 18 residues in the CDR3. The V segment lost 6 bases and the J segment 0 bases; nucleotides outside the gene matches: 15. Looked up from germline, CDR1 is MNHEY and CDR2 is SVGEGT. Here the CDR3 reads CASSSYVWLAGSSYEQYF. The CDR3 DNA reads TGTGCCAGCAGCTCTTACGTGTGGCTAGCGGGAAGCTCCTACGAGCAGTACTTC.

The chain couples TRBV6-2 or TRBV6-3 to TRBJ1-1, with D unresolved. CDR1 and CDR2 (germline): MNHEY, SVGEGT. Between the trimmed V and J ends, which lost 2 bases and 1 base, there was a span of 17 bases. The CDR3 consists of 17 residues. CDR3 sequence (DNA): TGTGCCAGCAGTTACCCAACGGGAGTTTGGGGGAACACTGAAGCTTTCTTT. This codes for CASSYPTGVWGNTEAFF.

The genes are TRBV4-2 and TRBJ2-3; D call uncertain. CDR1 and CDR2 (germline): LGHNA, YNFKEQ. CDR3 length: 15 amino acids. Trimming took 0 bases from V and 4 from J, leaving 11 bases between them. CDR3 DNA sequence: TGTGCCAGCAGCCAAGATATTGGTAGGGCAGATACGCAGTATTTT. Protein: CASSQDIGRADTQYF.

CDR3 residues: CSVNRDGAYEQYF. The CDR3, as DNA: TGCAGCGTCAACCGGGACGGAGCCTACGAGCAGTACTTC. The V call is TRBV29-1, the J call TRBJ2-7, with D perhaps being TRBD1 or TRBD2 (5 bases each). CDR3 length: 13 amino acids. V was pared by 6 bases and J by 2 bases, with 14 bases between. Germline-derived CDR1 and CDR2 are SQVTM and ANQGSEA.

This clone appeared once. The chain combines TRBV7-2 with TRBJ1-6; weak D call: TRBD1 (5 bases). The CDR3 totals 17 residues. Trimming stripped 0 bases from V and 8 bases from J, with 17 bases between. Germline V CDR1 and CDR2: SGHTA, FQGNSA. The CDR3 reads CASSLAEGLRGHSPLHF. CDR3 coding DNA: TGTGCCAGCAGCTTAGCAGAGGGCCTCCGGGGACATTCACCCCTCCACTTT.

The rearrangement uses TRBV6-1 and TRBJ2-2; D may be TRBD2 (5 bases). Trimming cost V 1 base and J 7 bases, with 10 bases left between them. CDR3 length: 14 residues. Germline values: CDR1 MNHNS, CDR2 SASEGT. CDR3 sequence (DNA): TGTGCCAGCAGTGAAGGTCGGGGAATCGGGGAGCTGTTTTTT. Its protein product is CASSEGRGIGELFF.

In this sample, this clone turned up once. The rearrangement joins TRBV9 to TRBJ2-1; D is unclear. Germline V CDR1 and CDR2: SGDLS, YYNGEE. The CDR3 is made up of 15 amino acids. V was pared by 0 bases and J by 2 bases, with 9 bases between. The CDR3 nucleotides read TGTGCCAGCAGCGTAGGAGTGACGACCTACAATGAGCAGTTCTTC. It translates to CASSVGVTTYNEQFF.

CDR3 protein: CASSSGVGGQWVEAFF. The CDR3 bases are TGTGCCAGCAGTTCGGGGGTAGGAGGCCAATGGGTGGAAGCTTTCTTT. The chain links TRBV27 to TRBJ1-1; a weak D match, TRBD1 (5 bases). V was clipped by 4 bases and J by 8 bases, with 23 bases between them. The CDR3 consists of 16 residues. The germline V gene encodes CDR1 MNHEY and CDR2 SMNVEV (reference sequence).

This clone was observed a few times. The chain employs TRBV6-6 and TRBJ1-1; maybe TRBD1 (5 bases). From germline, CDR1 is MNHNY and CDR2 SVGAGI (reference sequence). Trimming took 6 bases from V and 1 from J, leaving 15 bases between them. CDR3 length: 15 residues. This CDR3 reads CASRDFDSPNTEAFF. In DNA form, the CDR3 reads TGTGCCAGCAGGGACTTCGACAGCCCGAACACTGAAGCTTTCTTT.

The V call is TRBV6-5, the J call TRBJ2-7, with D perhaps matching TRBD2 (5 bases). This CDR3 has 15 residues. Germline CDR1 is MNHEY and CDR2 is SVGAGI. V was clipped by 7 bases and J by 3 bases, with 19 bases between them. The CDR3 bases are TGTGCCAGCAAGTTTGGGCGAGAGCGGAACTACGAGCAGTACTTC. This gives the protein CASKFGRERNYEQYF.

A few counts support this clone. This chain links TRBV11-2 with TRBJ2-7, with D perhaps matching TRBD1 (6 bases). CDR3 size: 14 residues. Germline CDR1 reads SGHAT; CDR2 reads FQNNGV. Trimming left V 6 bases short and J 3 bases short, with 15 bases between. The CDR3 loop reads CASRERQDGYEQYF. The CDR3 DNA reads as TGTGCCAGCAGAGAACGACAGGATGGCTACGAGCAGTACTTC.

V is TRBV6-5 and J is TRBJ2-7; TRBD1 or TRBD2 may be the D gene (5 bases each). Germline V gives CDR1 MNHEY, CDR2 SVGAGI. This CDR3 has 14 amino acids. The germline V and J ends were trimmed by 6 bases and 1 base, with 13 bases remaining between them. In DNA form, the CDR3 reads TGTGCCAGCAGGAGGGGTTCGGGGTCCTACGAGCAGTACTTC. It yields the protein CASRRGSGSYEQYF.

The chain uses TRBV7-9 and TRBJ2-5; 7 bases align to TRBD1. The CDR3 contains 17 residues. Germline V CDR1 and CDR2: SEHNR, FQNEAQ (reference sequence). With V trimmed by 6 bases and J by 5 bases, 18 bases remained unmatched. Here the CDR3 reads CASSSPGQSPLGETQYF. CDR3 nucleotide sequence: TGTGCCAGCAGTTCTCCGGGACAGTCACCCCTGGGGGAGACCCAGTACTTC.

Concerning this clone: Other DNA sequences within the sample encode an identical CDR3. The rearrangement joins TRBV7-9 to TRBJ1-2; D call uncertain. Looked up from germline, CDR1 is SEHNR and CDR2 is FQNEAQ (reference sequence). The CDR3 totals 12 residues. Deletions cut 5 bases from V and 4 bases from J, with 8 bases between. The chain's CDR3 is CASSLELYGYTF. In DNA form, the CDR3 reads TGTGCCAGCAGCCTTGAGCTCTATGGCTACACCTTC.

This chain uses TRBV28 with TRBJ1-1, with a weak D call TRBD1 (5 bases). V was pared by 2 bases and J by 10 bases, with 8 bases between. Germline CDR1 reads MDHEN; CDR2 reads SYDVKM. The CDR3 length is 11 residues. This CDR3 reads CASSLGGRAFF. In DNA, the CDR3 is TGTGCCAGCAGTTTAGGGGGAAGAGCTTTCTTT.

This chain's CDR3 is CASESRAQETQYF. The CDR3 DNA sequence: TGTGCCAGCGAATCCCGGGCCCAAGAGACCCAGTACTTC. The rearrangement joins TRBV19 to TRBJ2-5; no clear D. The V gene's germline CDR1 is LNHDA and CDR2 SQIVND (reference sequence). This CDR3 is 13 amino acids long. Trimming stripped 9 bases from V and 1 base from J, with 12 bases between.

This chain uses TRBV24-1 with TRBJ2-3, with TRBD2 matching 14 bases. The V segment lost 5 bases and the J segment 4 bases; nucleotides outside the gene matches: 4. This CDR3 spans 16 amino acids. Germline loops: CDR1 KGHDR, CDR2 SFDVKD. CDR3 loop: CATSGQTSGRADTQYF. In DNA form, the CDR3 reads TGTGCCACCAGTGGTCAGACTAGCGGGAGGGCAGATACGCAGTATTTT.

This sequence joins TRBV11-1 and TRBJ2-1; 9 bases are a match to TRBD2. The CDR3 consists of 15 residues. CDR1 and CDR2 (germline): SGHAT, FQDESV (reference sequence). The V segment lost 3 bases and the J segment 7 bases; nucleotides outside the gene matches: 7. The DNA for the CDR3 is TGTGCCAGCAGCTTCTTGTTTAGCGGGGGAAATGAGCAGTTCTTC. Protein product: CASSFLFSGGNEQFF.

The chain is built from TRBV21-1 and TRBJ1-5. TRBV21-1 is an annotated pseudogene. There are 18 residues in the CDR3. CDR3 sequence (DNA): TGTGCCAGCAGCAAAGAGGGCAGGAGGAGGAGCAGAGGACAGCCCCAGCATTTT. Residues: CASSKEGRRRSRGQPQHF.